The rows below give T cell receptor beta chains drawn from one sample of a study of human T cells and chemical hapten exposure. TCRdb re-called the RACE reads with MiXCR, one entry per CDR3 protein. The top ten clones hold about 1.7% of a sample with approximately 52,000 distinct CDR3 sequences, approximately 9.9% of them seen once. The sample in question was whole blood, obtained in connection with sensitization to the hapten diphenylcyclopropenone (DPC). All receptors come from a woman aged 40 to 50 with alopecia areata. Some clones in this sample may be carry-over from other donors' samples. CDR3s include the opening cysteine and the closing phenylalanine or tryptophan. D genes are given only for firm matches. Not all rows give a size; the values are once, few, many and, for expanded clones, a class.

CASSIRDSALSDTEAFF TGTGCCAGCAGCATCCGGGACAGTGCCCTTTCCGACACTGAAGCTTTCTTT TRBV7-9 TRBD1 TRBJ1-1 many
CASSPQGNEQFF TGTGCCAGCAGCCCACAGGGCAATGAGCAGTTCTTC TRBV7-6 . TRBJ2-1 many
CASSFGTANEKLFF TGCGCCAGCAGCTTCGGGACAGCTAATGAAAAACTGTTTTTT TRBV5-1 TRBD1 TRBJ1-4 few
CASRLSGAPSISNYGYTF TGCGCCAGCAGGTTGTCGGGGGCCCCGAGTATCTCTAACTATGGTTACACCTTC TRBV5-1 . TRBJ1-2 once
CASSDTGSYNEQFF TGTGCCAGCAGTGACACGGGAAGCTACAATGAGCAGTTCTTC TRBV6-4 . TRBJ2-1 many
CAISELPRQMQYF TGTGCCATCAGTGAATTACCAAGACAGATGCAGTACTTC TRBV10-3 . TRBJ2-7 .
CASSSGTSGSNEQFF TGTGCCAGCAGCTCCGGGACTAGCGGGAGCAATGAGCAGTTCTTC TRBV11-3 TRBD2 TRBJ2-1 .
CASSQGPGTSLLEQYF TGCGCCAGCAGCCAAGGCCCCGGGACTAGCCTCCTAGAGCAGTACTTC TRBV4-3 TRBD2 TRBJ2-7 few
CASSQSDRGGFTF TGTGCCAGCAGCCAGTCGGATCGTGGAGGCTTCACCTTC TRBV6-6 . TRBJ1-2 .
CASSPHSLEQFF TGCGCCAGCAGCCCCCACTCTCTTGAGCAGTTCTTC TRBV5-1 . TRBJ2-1 many
CASSQGDANYNSPLHF TGTGCCAGCAGCCAAGGCGACGCTAACTATAATTCACCCCTCCACTTT TRBV4-2 . TRBJ1-6 .
CSVGNTEAFF TGCAGCGTGGGGAACACTGAAGCTTTCTTT TRBV29-1 . TRBJ1-1 many
CASSLMADRVTDTQYF TGTGCCAGCAGCTTAATGGCGGACAGGGTCACAGATACGCAGTATTTT TRBV7-9 TRBD1 TRBJ2-3 .
CASSIFSTNLGISGANVLTF TGTGCCAGTAGTATTTTTTCCACGAACCTTGGCATCTCTGGGGCCAACGTCCTGACTTTC TRBV19 . TRBJ2-6 few
CASSRTDTQYF TGTGCCAGCAGTAGAACAGATACGCAGTATTTT TRBV2 . TRBJ2-3 many
CASSKDTNSGANVLTF TGTGCCAGCAGTAAAGACACGAATTCTGGGGCCAACGTCCTGACTTTC TRBV6-9 . TRBJ2-6 medium-sized
CASSLRRYLMNTEAFF TGTGCCAGCAGCCTCCGACGCTACCTTATGAACACTGAAGCTTTCTTT TRBV3-1 . TRBJ1-1 many
CATSDSDYINEQFF TGTGCCACCAGTGATTCGGACTATATCAATGAGCAGTTCTTC TRBV24-1 . TRBJ2-1 once
CASSPGTAETQYF TGTGCCAGCTCACCCGGGACGGCAGAGACCCAGTACTTC TRBV18 . TRBJ2-5 .
CASSVPQGPAFF TGTGCCAGCAGTGTTCCACAGGGCCCAGCTTTCTTT TRBV27 . TRBJ1-1 .
CSASGGVNGYTF TGCAGTGCTAGTGGAGGGGTGAACGGCTACACCTTC TRBV20-1 . TRBJ1-2 .
CASSRAPYGTGDRSPLHF TGTGCCAGCAGCCGGGCACCCTACGGGACAGGGGATCGCTCACCCCTCCACTTT TRBV27 TRBD1 TRBJ1-6 many
CASSLPEGQGPHSNQPQHF TGTGCCAGCAGCTTACCAGAAGGACAGGGTCCACATAGCAATCAGCCCCAGCATTTT TRBV7-6 TRBD1 TRBJ1-5 .
CSAKGNYGYTF TGCAGTGCTAAGGGCAACTATGGCTACACCTTC TRBV20-1 . TRBJ1-2 few
CASSPDRYEQYF TGTGCCAGCAGTCCCGACAGGTACGAGCAGTACTTC TRBV28 . TRBJ2-7 few
CATSTEDRNTEAFF TGTGCCACCAGCACCGAGGACAGGAACACTGAAGCTTTCTTT TRBV15 . TRBJ1-1 many
CASSLAPEYGYTF TGTGCCAGCAGTTTAGCTCCGGAGTATGGCTACACCTTC TRBV12-3/TRBV12-4 . TRBJ1-2 many
CASGRGDQPQHF TGTGCCAGCGGGAGGGGGGATCAGCCCCAGCATTTT TRBV28 . TRBJ1-5 many
CASSRTLDTQYF TGTGCCAGCAGCCGAACGCTAGATACGCAGTATTTT TRBV7-2 . TRBJ2-3 few
CASRPPGTGGPTPNQPQHF TGTGCCAGCAGGCCCCCCGGGACAGGGGGTCCCACTCCTAATCAGCCCCAGCATTTT TRBV7-8 TRBD1 TRBJ1-5 many
CSAKTGAGNQPQHF TGCAGTGCTAAAACGGGAGCTGGCAATCAGCCCCAGCATTTT TRBV20-1 . TRBJ1-5 few
CASSTGVPNEKLFF TGTGCCAGCAGTACTGGAGTTCCTAATGAAAAACTGTTTTTT TRBV2 . TRBJ1-4 few
CASSFLAGMIGELFF TGTGCCAGCAGTTTTTTAGCGGGAATGATCGGGGAGCTGTTTTTT TRBV27 TRBD2 TRBJ2-2 .
CASSVAWGGGNQPQHF TGTGCCAGCAGCGTCGCGTGGGGCGGCGGCAATCAGCCCCAGCATTTT TRBV7-2 . TRBJ1-5 few
CASSQGTGGGYGYTF TGCGCCAGCAGCCAGGGGACAGGGGGCGGCTATGGCTACACCTTC TRBV4-3 TRBD1 TRBJ1-2 many
CSVVGVGETQYF TGCAGCGTTGTTGGGGTCGGGGAGACCCAGTACTTC TRBV29-1 . TRBJ2-5 many
CASRRDTVDHTEAFF TGCGCCAGCAGAAGGGACACCGTCGATCACACTGAAGCTTTCTTT TRBV10-2 . TRBJ1-1 few
CASRIAGQGVYEQYF TGTGCCAGTCGCATTGCAGGACAGGGAGTCTACGAGCAGTACTTC TRBV6-2/TRBV6-3 TRBD1 TRBJ2-7 few
CASRTGFSNQPQHF TGTGCCAGCAGGACAGGGTTTTCAAATCAGCCCCAGCATTTT TRBV6-1 TRBD1 TRBJ1-5 many
CASSLGPEETQYF TGTGCCAGCAGCTTAGGACCGGAAGAGACCCAGTACTTC TRBV11-2 . TRBJ2-5 few
CSAPPAGGPQTQYF TGCAGTGCTCCGCCAGCGGGAGGGCCCCAGACCCAGTACTTC TRBV20-1 TRBD2 TRBJ2-5 .
CASTLGVGALVGYF TGTGCCAGCACCCTGGGGGTCGGGGCCTTGGTAGGGTATTTT TRBV12-3/TRBV12-4 . TRBJ2-3 .
CASSFDRRMNTEAFF TGTGCCAGCAGCTTCGACAGAAGAATGAACACTGAAGCTTTCTTT TRBV7-2 . TRBJ1-1 many
CASRTGSGNQPQHF TGTGCCAGCAGGACAGGGTCGGGGAATCAGCCCCAGCATTTT TRBV12-3/TRBV12-4 TRBD1 TRBJ1-5 .
CASSLQLAGGHEQYF TGTGCCAGCAGCTTACAACTAGCGGGGGGGCACGAGCAGTACTTC TRBV7-2 TRBD2 TRBJ2-7 many
CASSLGGDGQETQYF TGTGCCAGCAGCTTGGGAGGGGACGGACAAGAGACCCAGTACTTC TRBV11-3 TRBD2 TRBJ2-5 few
CASSLRGIDDEQFF TGTGCCAGCAGCCTGCGGGGGATCGACGATGAGCAGTTCTTC TRBV3-1 TRBD2 TRBJ2-1 .
CSARAASQGDEQYF TGCAGTGCTAGAGCTGCCTCTCAGGGGGACGAGCAGTACTTC TRBV20-1 TRBD1 TRBJ2-7 few
CASSPQAGVPYNEQFF TGTGCCAGCAGCCCCCAAGCGGGAGTTCCCTACAATGAGCAGTTCTTC TRBV3-1 TRBD2 TRBJ2-1 many
CASSPSHGSYEQYF TGTGCCAGTAGTCCCTCACATGGGTCCTACGAGCAGTACTTC TRBV19 . TRBJ2-7 many
CASRVFGKGDTEAFF TGTGCCAGCAGAGTTTTTGGGAAAGGTGACACTGAAGCTTTCTTT TRBV28 . TRBJ1-1 .
CASSEAGAGVPPGELFF TGTGCCAGCAGTGAAGCGGGTGCGGGAGTTCCGCCCGGGGAGCTGTTTTTT TRBV2 TRBD2 TRBJ2-2 .
CASSQTTGQGGNQPQHF TGCGCCAGCAGCCAAACGACGGGGCAGGGGGGCAATCAGCCCCAGCATTTT TRBV4-3 TRBD1 TRBJ1-5 .
CSAPTGLAGGPQETQYF TGCAGTGCCCCCACGGGACTAGCGGGGGGGCCCCAAGAGACCCAGTACTTC TRBV20-1 TRBD2 TRBJ2-5 many
CASSINGQGNQPQHF TGTGCCAGTAGTATTAATGGACAGGGGAATCAGCCCCAGCATTTT TRBV19 TRBD1 TRBJ1-5 few